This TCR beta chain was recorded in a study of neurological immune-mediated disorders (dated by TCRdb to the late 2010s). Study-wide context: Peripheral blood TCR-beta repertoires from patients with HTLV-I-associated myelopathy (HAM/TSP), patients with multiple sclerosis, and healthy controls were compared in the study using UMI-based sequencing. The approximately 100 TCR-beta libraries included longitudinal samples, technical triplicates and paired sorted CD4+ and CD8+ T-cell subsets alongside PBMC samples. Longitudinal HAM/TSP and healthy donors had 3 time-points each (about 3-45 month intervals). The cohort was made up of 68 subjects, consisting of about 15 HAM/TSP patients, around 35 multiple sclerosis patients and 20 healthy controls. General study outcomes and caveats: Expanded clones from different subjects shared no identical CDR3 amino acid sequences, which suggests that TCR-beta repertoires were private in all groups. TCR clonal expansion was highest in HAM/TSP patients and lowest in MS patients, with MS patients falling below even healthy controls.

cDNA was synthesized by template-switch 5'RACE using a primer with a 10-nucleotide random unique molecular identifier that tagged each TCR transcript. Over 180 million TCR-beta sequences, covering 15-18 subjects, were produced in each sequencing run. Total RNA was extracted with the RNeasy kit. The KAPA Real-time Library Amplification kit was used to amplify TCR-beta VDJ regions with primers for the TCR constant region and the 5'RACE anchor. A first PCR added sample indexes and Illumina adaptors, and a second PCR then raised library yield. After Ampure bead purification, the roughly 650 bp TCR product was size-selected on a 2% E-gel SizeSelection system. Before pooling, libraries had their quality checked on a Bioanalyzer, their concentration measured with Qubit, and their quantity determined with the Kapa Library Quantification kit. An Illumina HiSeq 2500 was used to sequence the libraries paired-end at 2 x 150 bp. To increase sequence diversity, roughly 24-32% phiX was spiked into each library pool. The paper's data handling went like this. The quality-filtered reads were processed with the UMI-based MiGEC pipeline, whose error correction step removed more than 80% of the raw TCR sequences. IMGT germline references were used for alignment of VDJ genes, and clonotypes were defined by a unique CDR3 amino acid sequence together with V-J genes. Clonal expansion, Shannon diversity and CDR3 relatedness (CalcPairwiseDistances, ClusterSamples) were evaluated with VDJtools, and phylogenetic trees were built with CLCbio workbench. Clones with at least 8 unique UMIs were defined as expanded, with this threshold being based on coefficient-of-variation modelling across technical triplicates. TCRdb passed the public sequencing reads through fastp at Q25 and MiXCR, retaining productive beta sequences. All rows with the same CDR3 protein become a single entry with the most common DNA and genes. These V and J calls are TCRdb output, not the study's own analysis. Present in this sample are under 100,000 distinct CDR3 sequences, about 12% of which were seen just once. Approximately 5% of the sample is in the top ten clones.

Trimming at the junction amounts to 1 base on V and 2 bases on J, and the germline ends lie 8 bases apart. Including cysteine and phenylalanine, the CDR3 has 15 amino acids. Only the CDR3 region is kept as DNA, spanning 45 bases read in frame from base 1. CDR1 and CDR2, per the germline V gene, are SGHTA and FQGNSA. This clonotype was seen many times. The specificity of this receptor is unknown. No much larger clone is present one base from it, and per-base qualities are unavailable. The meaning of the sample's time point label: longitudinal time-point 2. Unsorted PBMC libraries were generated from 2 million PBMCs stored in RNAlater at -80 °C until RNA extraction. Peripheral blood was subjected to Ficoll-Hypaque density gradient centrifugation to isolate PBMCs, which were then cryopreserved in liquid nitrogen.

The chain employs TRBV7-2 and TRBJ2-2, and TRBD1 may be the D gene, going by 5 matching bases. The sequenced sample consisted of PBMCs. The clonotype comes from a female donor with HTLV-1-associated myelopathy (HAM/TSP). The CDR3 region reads CASSLVWGNTGELFF. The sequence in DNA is TGTGCCAGCAGCTTAGTATGGGGCAACACCGGGGAGCTGTTTTTT.